This T cell receptor beta chain stems from a study of graft-versus-host responses after intestinal transplantation. For this clone: Antigen specificity is unknown.

Libraries were prepared by immunoSEQ multiplex PCR; TCRdb keeps only in-frame clonotypes and omits some of them. The profile shows roughly 100,000 clones, 91% of them singletons. The receptor's source is a human donor who was the organ donor for an intestinal transplant. The source material was unstimulated CD4+ T cells sorted from spleen or lymph node cells, sampled before transplant.

The CDR3 is CASSQERHRTNNSPLHF. CDR3 in DNA: TGTGCCAGCAGCCAAGAACGACACAGGACTAATAATTCACCCCTCCACTTT. The chain is built from TRBV4-2 and TRBJ1-6; tentative D call: TRBD1 (5 bases). The germline V gene has CDR1 LGHNA and CDR2 YNFKEQ. This CDR3 has 17 residues. V was clipped by 0 bases and J by 5 bases, with 14 bases between them.